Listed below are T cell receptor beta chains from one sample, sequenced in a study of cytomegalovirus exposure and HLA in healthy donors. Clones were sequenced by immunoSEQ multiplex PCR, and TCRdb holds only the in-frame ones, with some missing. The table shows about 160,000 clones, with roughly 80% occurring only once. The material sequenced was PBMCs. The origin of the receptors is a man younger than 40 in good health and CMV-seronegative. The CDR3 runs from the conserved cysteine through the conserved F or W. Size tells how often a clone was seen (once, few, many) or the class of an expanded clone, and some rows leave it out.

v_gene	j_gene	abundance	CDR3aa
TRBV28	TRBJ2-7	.	CASRDSTGLREQYF
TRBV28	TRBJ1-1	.	CASSLRPSEAFF
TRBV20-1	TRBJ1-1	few	CNSRANTEAFF
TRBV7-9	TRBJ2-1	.	CAVHPLADTYNEQFF
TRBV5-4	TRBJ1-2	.	CASSLLVGQRYGYTF
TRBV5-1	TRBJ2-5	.	CASRGTGRISQTQYF
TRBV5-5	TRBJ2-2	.	CASSLAPGQGYTGELFF
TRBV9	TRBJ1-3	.	CASSVEGGTGGNTIYF
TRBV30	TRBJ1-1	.	CAWSVSGTGGQGFF
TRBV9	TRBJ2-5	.	CASSAWTGYQETQYF
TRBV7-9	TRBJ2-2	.	CASSLFRSDTGELFF
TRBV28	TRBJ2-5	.	CASYQPGGQETQYF
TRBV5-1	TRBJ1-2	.	CASIVTVTLYGYTF
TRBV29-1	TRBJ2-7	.	CSVGQGAYEQYF
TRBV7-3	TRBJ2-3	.	CASSFGTTTDTQYF
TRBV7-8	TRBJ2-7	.	CASSPAYEQYF
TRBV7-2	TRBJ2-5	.	CASSFGAGSQETQYF